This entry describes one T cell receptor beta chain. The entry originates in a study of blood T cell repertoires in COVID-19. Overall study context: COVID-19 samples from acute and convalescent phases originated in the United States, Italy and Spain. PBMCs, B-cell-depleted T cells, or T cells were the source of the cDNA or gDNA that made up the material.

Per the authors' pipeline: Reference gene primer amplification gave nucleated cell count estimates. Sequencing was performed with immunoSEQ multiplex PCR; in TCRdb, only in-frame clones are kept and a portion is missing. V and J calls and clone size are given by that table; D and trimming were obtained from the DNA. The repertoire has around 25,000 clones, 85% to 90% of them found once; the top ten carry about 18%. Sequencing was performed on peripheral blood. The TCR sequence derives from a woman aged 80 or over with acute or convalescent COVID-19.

This CDR3 reads CASSQDVVSLAGYEQFF. The CDR3, as DNA: TGCGCCAGCAGCCAAGATGTCGTGAGCCTAGCGGGGTATGAGCAGTTCTTC. This chain connects TRBV4-3 to TRBJ2-1; TRBD2 matches at 9 bases. CDR1 LGHNA and CDR2 YSLEER come from the germline V gene. Trimming cost V 0 bases and J 8 bases; bases outside gene matches: 11. The CDR3 has 17 residues.